These 13 T cell receptor beta chains share one sample of origin, sequenced in a study of blood T cells in healthy people across ages. A second PCR of about 7 to 12 cycles used a sample-barcoded 5' primer and a J-beta primer mix. TCRdb reprocessed the 5' RACE reads with MiXCR, giving one entry per CDR3 protein. The data show over 1,200,000 distinct CDR3 sequences, around 55% seen once. The sample taken for sequencing was blood. The receptor source for this set is a man aged 18-30 years in good health.

This chain connects TRBV7-9 to TRBJ2-6; the match to TRBD1 covers 7 bases. Germline lookup yields CDR1 SEHNR and CDR2 FQNEAQ (reference sequence). This CDR3 has 17 residues. V trimming: 4 bases; J trimming: 1 base; junction bases outside the gene matches: 7. CDR3 coding DNA: TGTGCCAGCAGCTGGGACAGCCTTACGTCTGGGGCCAACGTCCTGACTTTC. It is translated as CASSWDSLTSGANVLTF.

The rearrangement joins TRBV15 to TRBJ2-5; a possible D gene is TRBD2 (5 bases). The CDR3 consists of 14 residues. V was shortened by 0 bases and J by 5 bases, with 10 bases between the two germline ends. In germline, CDR1 is LNHNV, CDR2 YYDKDF (reference sequence). DNA of the CDR3: TGTGCCACCAGCAGAGATCGGGGAAGGGAGACCCAGTACTTC. This translates into CATSRDRGRETQYF.

The V call is TRBV4-3, the J call TRBJ2-3; TRBD2 aligns across 12 bases. This CDR3 comprises 19 residues. The germline CDR1 and CDR2 sequences are LGHNA and YSLEER. The V and J ends lost 4 bases and 2 bases, in that order; junction bases with no gene match: 13. CDR3 in amino acids: CASSLQGATSGGPTDTQYF. Written as DNA, the CDR3 is TGCGCCAGCAGCCTCCAAGGGGCGACTAGCGGGGGCCCCACAGATACGCAGTATTTT.

The chain carries TRBV6-6 and TRBJ2-7, with 9 bases that match TRBD2. The CDR3 runs to 14 residues. The ends lost 5 bases at V and 2 bases at J; junction bases unmatched: 4. The V gene's germline CDR1 is MNHNY and CDR2 SVGAGI (reference sequence). In DNA form, the CDR3 reads TGTGCCAGCAGTCCTAGCGGGAATCCCTACGAGCAGTACTTC. The encoded protein is CASSPSGNPYEQYF.

The gene calls are TRBV7-2 and TRBJ2-1; possibly TRBD2 for D (6 bases). The V end was cut by 0 bases, the J end by 10 bases, with 13 bases between. CDR3 length: 14 amino acids. The germline gives CDR1 SGHTA, CDR2 FQGNSA. Written as DNA, the CDR3 is TGTGCCAGCAGCTTAGCCGAGGGACTTCGAGAGCAGTTCTTC. It is translated as CASSLAEGLREQFF. The variable domain in full, completed from reference TRBV7-2 and TRBJ2-1, reads GAGVSQSPSNKVTEKGKDVELRCDPISGHTALYWYRQSLGQGLEFLIYFQGNSAPDKSGLPSDRFSAERTGGSVSTLTIQRTQQEDSAVYLCASSLAEGLREQFFGPGTRLTVL.

This clonotype appeared a few times. The genes are TRBV20-1 and TRBJ2-3; D is unresolved. With 0 bases removed from V and 5 bases from J, the gap between germline ends came to 18 bases. Germline V gene sequence: CDR1 DFQATT, CDR2 SNEGSKA (reference sequence). This CDR3 contains 16 residues. CDR3 DNA: TGCAGTGCTAGAGATATCGGCGTCAAGAGCCTAGATACGCAGTATTTT. Its protein is CSARDIGVKSLDTQYF.

The chain is built from TRBV25-1 and TRBJ2-5, with D maybe TRBD1 (5 bases). CDR1 is MGHDK and CDR2 is SYGVNS in the germline V gene. Trimming shortened V by 6 bases and J by 12 bases, and 14 bases separated the two germline ends. This CDR3 has 11 residues. The DNA of the CDR3 is TGTGCCAGCAGCAGCCTCCAGGGCGAGTACTTC. It is translated as CASSSLQGEYF. The entire variable domain, with the rest obtained from reference TRBV25-1 and TRBJ2-5, is as follows: EADIYQTPRYLVIGTGKKITLECSQTMGHDKMYWYQQDPGMELHLIHYSYGVNSTEKGDLSSESTVSRIRTEHFPLTLESARPSHTSQYLCASSSLQGEYFGPGTRLLVL.

The table lists this clonotype with a few counts. The chain joins TRBV27 to TRBJ1-5; D gene uncertain. CDR3 size: 15 residues. Trimming took 1 base from V and 0 from J, leaving 7 bases between them. Per the germline V gene, CDR1 is MNHEY and CDR2 is SMNVEV (reference sequence). The CDR3 region is CASSLFWGSNQPQHF. The CDR3 DNA reads TGTGCCAGCAGTTTATTTTGGGGTAGCAATCAGCCCCAGCATTTT.

The genes are TRBV11-2 and TRBJ1-2; the match to TRBD1 covers 7 bases. V dropped 1 base and J dropped 1; count of bases not matched to a gene: 3. CDR1 is SGHAT and CDR2 is FQNNGV in the germline V gene. The CDR3 runs 15 residues. This chain's CDR3 is CASSLVQGSNYGYTF. The DNA of the CDR3 is TGTGCCAGCAGCTTAGTACAGGGGAGTAACTATGGCTACACCTTC.

This chain uses TRBV20-1 with TRBJ2-4; D unresolved. V was clipped by 4 bases and J by 0 bases, with 16 bases between them. The CDR3 covers 16 residues. Germline lookup yields CDR1 DFQATT and CDR2 SNEGSKA (reference sequence). The CDR3 nucleotides read TGCAGTGCTAAGGCGGAAATAAACCTAGCCAAAAACATTCAGTACTTC. Translation: CSAKAEINLAKNIQYF.

The CDR3 region is CASTWGGIGNQPQHF. For the CDR3, the DNA is TGTGCCAGCACCTGGGGGGGGATTGGCAATCAGCCCCAGCATTTT. This sequence joins TRBV6-6 and TRBJ1-5, with D possibly being TRBD1 (5 bases). Germline assignment: CDR1 MNHNY and CDR2 SVGAGI (reference sequence). This CDR3 comprises 15 residues. Trimming stripped 7 bases from V and 2 bases from J, with 15 bases between.

The chain employs TRBV4-1 and TRBJ1-1, with TRBD1 matching over 7 bases. V lost 4 bases and J lost 6; bases outside the gene matches: 11. Germline V gene lookup returns CDR1 MGHRA and CDR2 YSYEKL. The CDR3 is 15 amino acids. The chain's CDR3 is CASSLGPGGVPEAFF. The DNA for the CDR3 is TGCGCCAGCAGCCTAGGACCAGGGGGTGTACCTGAAGCTTTCTTT.

This chain links TRBV4-1 with TRBJ2-7, with D possibly matching TRBD1 (5 bases). CDR1 and CDR2 (germline): MGHRA, YSYEKL. The CDR3 totals 13 residues. Trimming shortened V by 4 bases and J by 3 bases, and 10 bases separated the two germline ends. The CDR3 sequence is CASSLQVHYEQYF. CDR3 nucleotide sequence: TGCGCCAGCAGCCTACAGGTACACTACGAGCAGTACTTC.